These T cell receptor beta chains were read from a single sample in a study of blood T cell repertoires in COVID-19. The method was immunoSEQ multiplex PCR; TCRdb's version includes in-frame clones alone and lacks a portion of them. The table records approximately 250,000 clones, about 85% of them present only once. The sequenced material came from peripheral blood. The receptors stem from a man in his forties with acute or convalescent COVID-19. CDR3s leave out the opening cysteine and the closing phenylalanine or tryptophan. Fields, in order: J gene, V gene, clone size, CDR3 protein. Clone size is stated in some rows and not others, as once, few, many or a class when expanded.

j_gene: TRBJ1-1
v_gene: TRBV6-5
abundance: NA
CDR3aa: ATCGQEHTEAF

j_gene: TRBJ2-1
v_gene: TRBV2
abundance: NA
CDR3aa: ASSEGRATDEQF

j_gene: TRBJ2-1
v_gene: TRBV12-3/TRBV12-4
abundance: NA
CDR3aa: ASSLGQGNEQF

j_gene: TRBJ2-3
v_gene: TRBV10-3
abundance: NA
CDR3aa: ATRHQLAGVSDTQY

j_gene: TRBJ2-7
v_gene: TRBV19
abundance: NA
CDR3aa: ASSRTTSGTYEQY

j_gene: TRBJ2-1
v_gene: TRBV7-3
abundance: NA
CDR3aa: ASSLGLAGGLKQF

j_gene: TRBJ2-7
v_gene: TRBV28
abundance: NA
CDR3aa: ASIGQGINEQY

j_gene: TRBJ2-5
v_gene: TRBV7-6
abundance: NA
CDR3aa: ASSLGQGVGETQY

j_gene: TRBJ1-1
v_gene: TRBV2
abundance: NA
CDR3aa: ASSVGRVSTEAF

j_gene: TRBJ1-1
v_gene: TRBV5-8
abundance: NA
CDR3aa: ASSLGRGAEAF

j_gene: TRBJ2-7
v_gene: TRBV4-1
abundance: NA
CDR3aa: ASSWNGQAEQY

j_gene: TRBJ1-6
v_gene: TRBV7-9
abundance: NA
CDR3aa: ASSFRDPRADSPLH

j_gene: TRBJ1-1
v_gene: TRBV6-5
abundance: NA
CDR3aa: ASRDRGVSEAF

j_gene: TRBJ1-2
v_gene: TRBV28
abundance: NA
CDR3aa: ASSSTGTYGYT

j_gene: TRBJ2-2
v_gene: TRBV7-3
abundance: NA
CDR3aa: ASSLSLGEGNTGELF

j_gene: TRBJ2-1
v_gene: TRBV27
abundance: NA
CDR3aa: ASSPTGTGAF

j_gene: TRBJ1-1
v_gene: TRBV2
abundance: few
CDR3aa: ASRTGRTNTEAF

j_gene: TRBJ2-1
v_gene: TRBV28
abundance: NA
CDR3aa: ASSSIYNEQF

j_gene: TRBJ2-6
v_gene: TRBV18
abundance: once
CDR3aa: ASSPTGSGANVLT

j_gene: TRBJ1-4
v_gene: TRBV30
abundance: NA
CDR3aa: AWSFPGLINEKLF

j_gene: TRBJ1-2
v_gene: TRBV27
abundance: NA
CDR3aa: ASRDRGDYGYT

j_gene: TRBJ2-5
v_gene: TRBV7-3
abundance: NA
CDR3aa: ASSPTGRETQY

j_gene: TRBJ1-2
v_gene: TRBV18
abundance: NA
CDR3aa: ASSPGRQGAVYGYT

j_gene: TRBJ2-5
v_gene: TRBV5-4
abundance: NA
CDR3aa: ASTPSLAGGPETQY

j_gene: TRBJ2-3
v_gene: TRBV2
abundance: NA
CDR3aa: ASSRTVTDTQY

j_gene: TRBJ1-2
v_gene: TRBV19
abundance: NA
CDR3aa: ASSTRDRGLANYGYT

j_gene: TRBJ1-1
v_gene: TRBV5-1
abundance: NA
CDR3aa: ASSLQDNTEAF

j_gene: TRBJ1-2
v_gene: TRBV15
abundance: NA
CDR3aa: ATSRDTGEENGYT

j_gene: TRBJ1-1
v_gene: TRBV19
abundance: NA
CDR3aa: AITGKGSAEAF

j_gene: TRBJ1-2
v_gene: TRBV5-4
abundance: NA
CDR3aa: ASSLGGGAPSGYT

j_gene: TRBJ1-1
v_gene: TRBV9
abundance: NA
CDR3aa: ASSAETSEAF

j_gene: TRBJ1-2
v_gene: TRBV18
abundance: few
CDR3aa: ASSPGRGQNYGYT

j_gene: TRBJ1-1
v_gene: TRBV7-8
abundance: NA
CDR3aa: ASRVDRALGNTEAF

j_gene: TRBJ1-5
v_gene: TRBV6-1
abundance: once
CDR3aa: ASSEHSNQPQH

j_gene: TRBJ2-2
v_gene: TRBV2
abundance: NA
CDR3aa: ASGASQTENTGELF

j_gene: TRBJ1-3
v_gene: TRBV2
abundance: NA
CDR3aa: ASSSDRDERNTIY

j_gene: TRBJ2-7
v_gene: TRBV28
abundance: NA
CDR3aa: ASSLSTAFSYEQY

j_gene: TRBJ2-7
v_gene: TRBV15
abundance: NA
CDR3aa: ATKEKGQGAYEQY

j_gene: TRBJ2-7
v_gene: TRBV29-1
abundance: NA
CDR3aa: SVTYSPGQAVDEQY